One sample yielded the 13 T cell receptor beta chains listed below, sequenced in a study of T cell responses to AZD1222 COVID-19 vaccine. Produced via immunoSEQ multiplex PCR; TCRdb's table is partial and in-frame only. Of 80,000 or so clones in the sample, roughly 80% were seen once. The sample in question was peripheral blood, obtained 28 days after the second dose of the MenACWY control vaccine. All receptors come from an adult who received the MenACWY meningococcal vaccine as a control.

The chain employs TRBV2 and TRBJ1-2; no definite D call. The CDR3 spans 12 residues. Trimming left V 7 bases short and J 4 bases short, with 10 bases between. Germline CDR1 SNHLY, CDR2 FYNNEI. This CDR3 is CASKDRAYGYTF. The CDR3 DNA follows: TGTGCCAGCAAGGACCGAGCCTATGGCTACACCTTC.

The chain links TRBV7-9 to TRBJ2-5; 7 bases match TRBD1. The germline V gene has CDR1 SEHNR and CDR2 FQNEAQ (reference sequence). Trimming at V came to 11 bases and at J to 2 bases, leaving 2 bases not matched to a gene. The CDR3 consists of 11 residues. CDR3 DNA: TGTGCCGTACAGGGGCAAGAGACCCAGTACTTC. This codes for CAVQGQETQYF.

The J gene is TRBJ1-5, the V gene TRBV28; D gene ambiguous. The germline V gene has CDR1 MDHEN and CDR2 SYDVKM. V lost 7 bases and J 7 bases, leaving 14 bases between the germline ends. CDR3 length equals 13 residues. As DNA, the CDR3 is TGTGCCAGCAATAGCCAGCTTCCCCAGCCCCAGCATTTT. Translating gives CASNSQLPQPQHF.

V and J are TRBV28 and TRBJ1-3; D is undetermined. Germline CDR1 is MDHEN and CDR2 is SYDVKM. The ends were cut back, 2 bases at V and 0 bases at J, with 8 bases in the middle. The CDR3 is made up of 15 amino acids. In DNA form, the CDR3 reads TGTGCCAGCAGTTTACAGCCGAGCTCTGGAAACACCATATATTTT. Amino acids: CASSLQPSSGNTIYF.

V usage is TRBV7-2 and J usage is TRBJ1-2; no definite D call. The CDR3 loop spans 12 amino acids. The V end lost 5 bases, the J end lost 8 bases, and 12 bases lay between the germline ends. CDR1 SGHTA and CDR2 FQGNSA come from the germline V gene. The DNA for the CDR3 is TGTGCCAGCAGCAGGTACAGAGGAGGCTACACCTTC. The encoded protein is CASSRYRGGYTF.

The chain carries TRBV2 and TRBJ1-6; D uncertain. V was shortened by 6 bases and J by 13 bases, with 16 bases between the two germline ends. Germline V gene lookup returns CDR1 SNHLY and CDR2 FYNNEI. The CDR3 covers 13 residues. The CDR3 nucleotides are TGTGCCAGCAGGAAGGGAAACCAGGCGCCCCTCCACTTT. It yields the protein CASRKGNQAPLHF.

The chain recombines TRBV18 with TRBJ1-1; 11 bases are shared with TRBD1. Germline V gene lookup returns CDR1 KGHSH and CDR2 LQKENI. The CDR3 is made up of 13 amino acids. J lost 11 bases, V lost 6 bases, and 8 bases had no gene match. CDR3 nucleotides: TGTGCCAGCTCGGGGACAGGGGGGCTTGCGGCTTTCTTT. Translated, it gives CASSGTGGLAAFF.

The genes are TRBV4-1 and TRBJ1-5, with no clear D. This CDR3 is 14 amino acids long. Trimming removed 0 bases at V and 7 bases at J, with 10 bases between. Germline values: CDR1 MGHRA, CDR2 YSYEKL. CDR3 residues: CASSQDKGRQPQHF. The CDR3 DNA reads as TGCGCCAGCAGCCAAGATAAAGGGCGGCAGCCCCAGCATTTT.

The V and J genes are TRBV6-2 or TRBV6-3 and TRBJ1-5; D unclear. Trimming left V 0 bases short and J 0 bases short, with 9 bases between. The CDR3 is made up of 16 amino acids. Per the germline V gene, CDR1 is MNHEY and CDR2 is SVGEGT. The CDR3 sequence is CASSYSGQTSNQPQHF. In DNA, the CDR3 is TGTGCCAGCAGTTACTCCGGCCAGACTAGCAATCAGCCCCAGCATTTT.

This chain joins TRBV12-3 or TRBV12-4 and TRBJ2-2; D remains ambiguous. The CDR3 sequence is 13 residues long. V lost 3 bases, J lost 5 bases, and 7 bases lay in between. The CDR3: CASSFWGTGELFF. The CDR3 DNA sequence: TGTGCCAGCAGTTTTTGGGGAACCGGGGAGCTGTTTTTT.

This sequence joins TRBV4-3 and TRBJ2-2; either TRBD1 or TRBD2 may fit D (5 bases each). The CDR3 is made up of 15 amino acids. Per germline, CDR1 LGHNA and CDR2 YSLEER. Trimming took off 1 base at V and 7 bases at J, with 13 bases between the two ends. CDR3 DNA: TGCGCCAGCAGCCAAGGGCTGGGGGAGATCGGGGAGCTGTTTTTT. Its protein is CASSQGLGEIGELFF.

This clone was detected only a few times. The chain joins TRBV2 to TRBJ1-1; a weak D match, TRBD1 (5 bases). Germline assignment: CDR1 SNHLY and CDR2 FYNNEI. Trimming took 5 bases from V and 10 from J, leaving 20 bases between them. This CDR3 region has 14 residues. This CDR3 reads CASSPIGAATGAFF. The CDR3 DNA sequence: TGTGCCAGCAGTCCCATTGGGGCCGCCACGGGAGCTTTCTTT.

CDR3 sequence: CASSIVGQEKKLFF. The CDR3 DNA is TGTGCCAGTAGTATTGTGGGACAGGAGAAAAAACTGTTTTTT. The V call is TRBV19, the J call TRBJ1-4; 8 bases are shared with TRBD1. The germline gives CDR1 LNHDA, CDR2 SQIVND (reference sequence). This CDR3 region has 14 residues. With 3 bases clipped from V and 9 bases from J, the junction kept 6 bases outside the gene matches.